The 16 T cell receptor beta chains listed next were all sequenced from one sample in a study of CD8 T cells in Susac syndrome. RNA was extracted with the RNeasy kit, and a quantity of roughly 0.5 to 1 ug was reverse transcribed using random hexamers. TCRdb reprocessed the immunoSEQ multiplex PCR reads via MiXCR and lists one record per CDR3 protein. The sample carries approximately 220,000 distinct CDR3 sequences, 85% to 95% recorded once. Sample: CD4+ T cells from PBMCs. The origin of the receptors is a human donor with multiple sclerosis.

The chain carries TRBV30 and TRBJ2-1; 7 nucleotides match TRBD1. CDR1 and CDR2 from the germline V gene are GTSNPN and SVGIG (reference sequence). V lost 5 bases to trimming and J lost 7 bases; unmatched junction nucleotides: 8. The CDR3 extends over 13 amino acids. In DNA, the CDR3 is TGTGCCTGGGGAGACAGGGCCACGAATGAGCAGTTCTTC. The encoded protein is CAWGDRATNEQFF.

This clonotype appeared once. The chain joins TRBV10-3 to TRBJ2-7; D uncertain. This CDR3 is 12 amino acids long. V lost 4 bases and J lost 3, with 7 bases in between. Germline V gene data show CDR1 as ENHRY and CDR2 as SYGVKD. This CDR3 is CAISAEYYEQYF. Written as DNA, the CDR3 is TGTGCCATCAGTGCGGAATACTACGAGCAGTACTTC.

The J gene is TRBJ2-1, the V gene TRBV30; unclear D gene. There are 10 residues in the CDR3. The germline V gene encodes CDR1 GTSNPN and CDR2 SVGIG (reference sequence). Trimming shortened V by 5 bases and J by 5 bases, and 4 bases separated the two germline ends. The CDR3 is CAWLDNEQFF. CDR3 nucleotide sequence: TGTGCCTGGCTCGACAATGAGCAGTTCTTC.

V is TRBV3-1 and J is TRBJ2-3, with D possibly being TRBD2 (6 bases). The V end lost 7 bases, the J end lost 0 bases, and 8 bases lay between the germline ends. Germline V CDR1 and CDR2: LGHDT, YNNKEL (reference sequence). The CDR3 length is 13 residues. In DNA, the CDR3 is TGTGCCAGCACGGGACTCAGCACAGATACGCAGTATTTT. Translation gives CASTGLSTDTQYF.

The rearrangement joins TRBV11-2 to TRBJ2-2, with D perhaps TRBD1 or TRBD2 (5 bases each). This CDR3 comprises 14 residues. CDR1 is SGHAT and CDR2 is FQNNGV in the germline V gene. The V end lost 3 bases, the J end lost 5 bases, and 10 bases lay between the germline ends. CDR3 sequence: CASSFRDGTGELFF. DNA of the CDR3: TGTGCCAGCAGCTTCCGGGACGGGACCGGGGAGCTGTTTTTT. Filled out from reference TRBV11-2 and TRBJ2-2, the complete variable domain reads EAGVAQSPRYKIIEKRQSVAFWCNPISGHATLYWYQQILGQGPKLLIQFQNNGVVDDSQLPKDRFSAERLKGVDSTLKIQPAKLEDSAVYLCASSFRDGTGELFFGEGSRLTVL.

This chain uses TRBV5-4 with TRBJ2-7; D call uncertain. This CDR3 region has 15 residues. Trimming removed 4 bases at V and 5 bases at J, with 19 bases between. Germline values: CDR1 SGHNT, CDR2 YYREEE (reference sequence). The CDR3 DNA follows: TGTGCCAGCAGCCCCCCGAGGCCCAGAAGCCACGAGCAGTACTTC. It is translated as CASSPPRPRSHEQYF.

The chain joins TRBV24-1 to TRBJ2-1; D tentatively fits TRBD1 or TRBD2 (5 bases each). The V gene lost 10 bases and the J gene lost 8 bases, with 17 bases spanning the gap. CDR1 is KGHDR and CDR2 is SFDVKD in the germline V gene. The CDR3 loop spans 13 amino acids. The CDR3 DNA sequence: TGTGCCACTGCCGGGTCTATGGGGGATGAGCAGTTCTTC. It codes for CATAGSMGDEQFF.

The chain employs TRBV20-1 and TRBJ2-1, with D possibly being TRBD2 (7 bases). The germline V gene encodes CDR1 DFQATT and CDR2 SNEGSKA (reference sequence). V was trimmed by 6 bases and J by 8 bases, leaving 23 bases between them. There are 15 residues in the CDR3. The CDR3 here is CSAHKGGMQADEQFF. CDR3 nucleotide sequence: TGCAGTGCCCATAAGGGGGGGATGCAAGCCGATGAGCAGTTCTTC.

CDR3 bases: TGCAGCGCAACTAGGGGGCAGGATGGCTACACCTTC. Translation gives CSATRGQDGYTF. The rearrangement joins TRBV29-1 to TRBJ1-2; 7 nucleotides line up with TRBD1. From germline, CDR1 is SQVTM and CDR2 ANQGSEA. The CDR3 runs 12 residues. The trim removed 7 bases at V and 6 bases at J, leaving 8 bases unmatched.

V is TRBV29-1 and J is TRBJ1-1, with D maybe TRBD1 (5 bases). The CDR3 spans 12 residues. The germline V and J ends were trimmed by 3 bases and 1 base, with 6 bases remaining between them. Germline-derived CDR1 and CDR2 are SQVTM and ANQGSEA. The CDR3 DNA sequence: TGCAGCGTTGATGGGACGAACACTGAAGCTTTCTTT. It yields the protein CSVDGTNTEAFF.

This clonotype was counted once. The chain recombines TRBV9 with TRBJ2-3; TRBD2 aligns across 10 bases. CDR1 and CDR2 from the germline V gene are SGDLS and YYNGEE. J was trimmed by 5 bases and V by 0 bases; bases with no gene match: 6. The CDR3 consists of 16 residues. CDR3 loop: CASSVDGSGGIDTQYF. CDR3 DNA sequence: TGTGCCAGCAGCGTAGATGGTAGCGGGGGGATAGATACGCAGTATTTT.

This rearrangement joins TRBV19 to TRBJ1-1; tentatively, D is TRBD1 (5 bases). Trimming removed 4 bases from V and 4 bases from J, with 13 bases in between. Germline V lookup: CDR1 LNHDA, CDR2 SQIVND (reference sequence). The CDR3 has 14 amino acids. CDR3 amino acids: CASSNQGTGTEAFF. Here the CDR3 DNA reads TGTGCCAGTAGTAACCAGGGTACGGGCACTGAAGCTTTCTTT.

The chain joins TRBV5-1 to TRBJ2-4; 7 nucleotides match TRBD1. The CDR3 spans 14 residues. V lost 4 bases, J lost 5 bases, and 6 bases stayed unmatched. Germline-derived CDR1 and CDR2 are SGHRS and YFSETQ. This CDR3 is CASSLGQDQNIQYF. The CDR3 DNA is TGCGCCAGCAGCCTCGGACAGGACCAAAACATTCAGTACTTC.

The CDR3 is CASSGGSLYNEQFF. The CDR3 nucleotides read TGTGCCAGCAGTGGAGGATCGCTCTACAATGAGCAGTTCTTC. The chain combines TRBV2 with TRBJ2-1; D unclear. The V gene's germline CDR1 is SNHLY and CDR2 FYNNEI. The V end was cut by 4 bases, the J end by 3 bases, with 10 bases between. This CDR3 has 14 amino acids.

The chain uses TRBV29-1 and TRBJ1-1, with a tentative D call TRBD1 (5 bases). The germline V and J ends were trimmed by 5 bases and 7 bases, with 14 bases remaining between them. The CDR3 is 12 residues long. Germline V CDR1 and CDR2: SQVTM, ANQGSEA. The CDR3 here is CSVPPGGSEAFF. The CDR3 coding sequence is TGCAGCGTTCCCCCCGGGGGGAGTGAAGCTTTCTTT.

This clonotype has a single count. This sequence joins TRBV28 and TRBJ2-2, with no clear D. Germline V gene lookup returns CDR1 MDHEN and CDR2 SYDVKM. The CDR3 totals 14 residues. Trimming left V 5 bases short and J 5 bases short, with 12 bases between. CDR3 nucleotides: TGTGCCAGCAGTACAAACCCATTGACCGGGGAGCTGTTTTTT. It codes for CASSTNPLTGELFF.